One TCR beta chain is described in this entry. These data are taken from a study of identifying expanded T cells in peripheral blood. The protocol was immunoSEQ multiplex PCR, while the TCRdb copy is restricted to in-frame clones and leaves out a portion. Of some 130,000 clones listed, 65% to 90% are singletons. The CDR3 is made up of 14 amino acids. Per germline, CDR1 GTSNPN and CDR2 SVGIG (reference sequence). V lost 4 bases and J lost 2, with 12 bases in between. This TCR was sampled from a person aged 18 to 69 in good health. Sequencing input: blood. The genes are TRBV30 and TRBJ1-5; possible D gene TRBD1, 6 bases. The CDR3 sequence: CAWNRAGGNQPQHF. The DNA of the CDR3 is TGTGCCTGGAATCGGGCAGGGGGCAATCAGCCCCAGCATTTT.